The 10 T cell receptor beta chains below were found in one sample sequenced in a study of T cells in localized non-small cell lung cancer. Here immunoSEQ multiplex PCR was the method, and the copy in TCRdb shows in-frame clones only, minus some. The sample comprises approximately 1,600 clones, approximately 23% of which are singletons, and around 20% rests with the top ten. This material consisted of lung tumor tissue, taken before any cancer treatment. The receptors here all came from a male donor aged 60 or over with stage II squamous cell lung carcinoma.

The CDR3 bases are TGTGCCAGCAGTGAATCCAGTACGGAGGAGCAGTACTTC. Protein: CASSESSTEEQYF. This chain uses TRBV25-1 with TRBJ2-7; D is uncertain. The CDR3 is 13 amino acids. V shed 1 base and J shed 7 bases, with 11 bases lying between them. Germline V gene data show CDR1 as MGHDK and CDR2 as SYGVNS.

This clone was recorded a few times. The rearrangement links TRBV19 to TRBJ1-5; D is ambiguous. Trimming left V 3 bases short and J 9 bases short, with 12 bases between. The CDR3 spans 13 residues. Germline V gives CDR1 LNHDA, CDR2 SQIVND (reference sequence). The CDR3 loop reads CASSIEGKGPQHF. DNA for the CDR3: TGTGCCAGTAGTATTGAAGGGAAGGGGCCCCAGCATTTT.

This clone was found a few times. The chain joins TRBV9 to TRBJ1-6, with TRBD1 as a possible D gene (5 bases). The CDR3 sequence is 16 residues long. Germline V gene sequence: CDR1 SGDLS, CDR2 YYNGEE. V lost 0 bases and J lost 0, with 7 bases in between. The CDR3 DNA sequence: TGTGCCAGCAGCGTAGATGACAGCTCCTATAATTCACCCCTCCACTTT. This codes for CASSVDDSSYNSPLHF.

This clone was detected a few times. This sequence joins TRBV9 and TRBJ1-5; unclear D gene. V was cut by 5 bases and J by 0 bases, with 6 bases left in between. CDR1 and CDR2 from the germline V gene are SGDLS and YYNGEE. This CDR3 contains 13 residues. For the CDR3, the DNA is TGTGCCAGCAGTTCAGATAGCAATCAGCCCCAGCATTTT. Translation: CASSSDSNQPQHF. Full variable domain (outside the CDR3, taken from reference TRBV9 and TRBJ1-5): DSGVTQTPKHLITATGQRVTLRCSPRSGDLSVYWYQQSLDQGLQFLIQYYNGEERAKGNILERFSAQQFPDLHSELNLSSLELGDSALYFCASSSDSNQPQHFGDGTRLSIL.

CDR3 loop: CASSFSGTGGDTQYF. In nucleotides, the CDR3 is TGTGCCAGCAGCTTTTCCGGGACAGGGGGAGATACGCAGTATTTT. The rearrangement joins TRBV11-3 to TRBJ2-3; 11 bases align to TRBD1. Unmatched junction bases numbered 4, after V lost 3 bases and J lost 5 bases. The CDR3 extends over 15 amino acids. CDR1 and CDR2 (germline): SGHNT, YENEEA.

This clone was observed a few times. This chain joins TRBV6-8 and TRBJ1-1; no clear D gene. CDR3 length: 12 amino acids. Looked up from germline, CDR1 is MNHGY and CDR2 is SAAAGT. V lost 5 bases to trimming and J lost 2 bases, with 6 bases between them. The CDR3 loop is CASSATNTEAFF. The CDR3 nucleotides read TGTGCCAGCAGTGCAACTAACACTGAAGCTTTCTTT.

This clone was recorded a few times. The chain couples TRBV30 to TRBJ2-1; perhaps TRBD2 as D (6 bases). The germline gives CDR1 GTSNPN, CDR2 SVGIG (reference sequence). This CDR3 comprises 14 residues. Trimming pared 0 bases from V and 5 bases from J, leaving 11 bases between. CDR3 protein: CAWSVRWGDNEQFF. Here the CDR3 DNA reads TGTGCCTGGAGTGTTAGGTGGGGGGACAATGAGCAGTTCTTC.

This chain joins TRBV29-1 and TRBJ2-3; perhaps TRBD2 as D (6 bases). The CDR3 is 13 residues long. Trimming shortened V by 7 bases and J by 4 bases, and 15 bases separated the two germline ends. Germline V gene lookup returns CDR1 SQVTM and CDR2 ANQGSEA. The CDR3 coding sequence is TGCAGCGGGGAGGAAGGCTACCCAGATACGCAGTATTTT. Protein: CSGEEGYPDTQYF.

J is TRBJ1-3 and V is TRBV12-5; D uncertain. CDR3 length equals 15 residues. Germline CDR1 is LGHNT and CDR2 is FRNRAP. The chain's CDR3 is CASHPRHSSGNTIYF. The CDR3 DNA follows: TGTGCCAGCCACCCCCGACATTCCTCTGGAAACACCATATATTTT. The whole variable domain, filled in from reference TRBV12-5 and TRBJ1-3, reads DARVTQTPRHKVTEMGQEVTMRCQPILGHNTVFWYRQTMMQGLELLAYFRNRAPLDDSGMPKDRFSAEMPDATLATLKIQPSEPRDSAVYFCASHPRHSSGNTIYFGEGSWLTVV.

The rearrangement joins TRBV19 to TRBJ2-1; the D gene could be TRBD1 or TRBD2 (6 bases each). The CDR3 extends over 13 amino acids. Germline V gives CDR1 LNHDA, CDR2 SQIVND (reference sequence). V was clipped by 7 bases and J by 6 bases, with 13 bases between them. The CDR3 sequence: CASKGEVGNEQFF. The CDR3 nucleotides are TGTGCCAGTAAGGGGGAGGTTGGCAATGAGCAGTTCTTC. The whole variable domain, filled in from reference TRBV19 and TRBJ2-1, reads DGGITQSPKYLFRKEGQNVTLSCEQNLNHDAMYWYRQDPGQGLRLIYYSQIVNDFQKGDIAEGYSVSREKKESFPLTVTSAQKNPTAFYLCASKGEVGNEQFFGPGTRLTVL.